The 5 T cell receptor beta chains below come from one sample, sequenced in a study of blood T cells in healthy people across ages. The use of a sample-barcoded 5' primer and a J-beta primer mix characterized a second PCR of roughly 7 to 12 cycles. TCRdb analysed the 5' RACE reads with MiXCR anew, one entry per CDR3 protein. The data contain about 1.4 million distinct CDR3 sequences, roughly 64% of them singletons. The sample consisted of blood. The receptors derive from a man aged 18-30 years in good health.

V is TRBV6-5 and J is TRBJ1-4; 9 bases are a match to TRBD1. V gave up 6 bases and J gave up 6 bases; unmatched junction bases: 5. Germline-derived CDR1 and CDR2 are MNHEY and SVGAGI. This CDR3 contains 14 residues. Written as DNA, the CDR3 is TGTGCCAGCAGCCGGGACAGGGAGGATGAAAAACTGTTTTTT. Residues: CASSRDREDEKLFF.

The genes are TRBV20-1 and TRBJ2-5, with a weak D call TRBD1 (6 bases). The J call may be mistaken, given a closer DNA end match to TRBJ2-7. The CDR3 loop spans 15 amino acids. The germline V gene has CDR1 DFQATT and CDR2 SNEGSKA (reference sequence). CDR3 DNA: TGCAGTGCTAGAGGGGGGCCGACAAGTCCCTACGAGCAGTACTTC. This sequence encodes CSARGGPTSPYEQYF.

This chain uses TRBV29-1 with TRBJ2-2; D ambiguous. From germline, CDR1 is SQVTM and CDR2 ANQGSEA. CDR3 size: 12 residues. V was shortened by 7 bases and J by 2 bases, with 8 bases between the two germline ends. The CDR3 DNA follows: TGCAGCGCATCAGTCAACACCGGGGAGCTGTTTTTT. Translation: CSASVNTGELFF.

This clonotype was seen more than once but under ten times. V usage is TRBV29-1 and J usage is TRBJ2-7; D is unclear. The CDR3 runs 13 residues. With 7 bases removed from V and 1 base from J, the gap between germline ends came to 14 bases. The germline gives CDR1 SQVTM, CDR2 ANQGSEA. The CDR3 bases are TGCAGCGCCTACTTGAGCATATCCTACGAGCAGTACTTC. It translates to CSAYLSISYEQYF.

This clonotype has only a few counts. The rearrangement uses TRBV25-1 and TRBJ2-7; 11 nucleotides agree with TRBD2. The CDR3 consists of 20 residues. The ends lost 5 bases at V and 3 bases at J; junction bases unmatched: 21. The V gene's germline CDR1 is MGHDK and CDR2 SYGVNS. This chain's CDR3 is CASSSETGTSGRVRSYEQYF. The CDR3 bases are TGTGCCAGCAGTTCCGAAACCGGGACTAGCGGACGGGTTCGGAGCTACGAGCAGTACTTC.